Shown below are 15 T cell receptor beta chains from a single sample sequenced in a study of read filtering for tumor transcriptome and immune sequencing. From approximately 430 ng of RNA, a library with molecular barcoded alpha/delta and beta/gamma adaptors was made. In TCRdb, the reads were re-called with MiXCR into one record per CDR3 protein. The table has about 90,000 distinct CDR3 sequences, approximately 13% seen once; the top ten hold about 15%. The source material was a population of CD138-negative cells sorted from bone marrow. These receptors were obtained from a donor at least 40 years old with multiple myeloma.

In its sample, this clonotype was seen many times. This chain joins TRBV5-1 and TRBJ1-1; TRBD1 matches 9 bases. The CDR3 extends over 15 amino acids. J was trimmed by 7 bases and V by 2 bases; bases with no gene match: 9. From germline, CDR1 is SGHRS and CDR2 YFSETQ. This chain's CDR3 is CASSFNRGRGGEAFF. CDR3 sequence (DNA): TGCGCCAGCAGCTTTAACAGGGGGCGCGGGGGTGAAGCTTTCTTT.

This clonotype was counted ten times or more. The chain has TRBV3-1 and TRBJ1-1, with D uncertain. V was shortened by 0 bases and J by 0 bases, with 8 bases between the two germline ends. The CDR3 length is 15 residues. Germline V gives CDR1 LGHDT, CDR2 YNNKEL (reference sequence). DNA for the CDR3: TGTGCCAGCAGCCAAGAGGGAAGAGTGAACACTGAAGCTTTCTTT. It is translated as CASSQEGRVNTEAFF. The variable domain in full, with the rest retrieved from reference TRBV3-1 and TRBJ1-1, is DTAVSQTPKYLVTQMGNDKSIKCEQNLGHDTMYWYKQDSKKFLKIMFSYNNKELIINETVPNRFSPKSPDKAHLNLHINSLELGDSAVYFCASSQEGRVNTEAFFGQGTRLTVV.

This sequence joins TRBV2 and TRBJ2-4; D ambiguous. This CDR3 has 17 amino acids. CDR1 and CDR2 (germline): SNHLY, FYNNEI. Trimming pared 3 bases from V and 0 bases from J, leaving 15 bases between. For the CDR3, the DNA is TGTGCCAGCAGTGATCTGGGAATTGGGCTAGCCAAAAACATTCAGTACTTC. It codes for CASSDLGIGLAKNIQYF.

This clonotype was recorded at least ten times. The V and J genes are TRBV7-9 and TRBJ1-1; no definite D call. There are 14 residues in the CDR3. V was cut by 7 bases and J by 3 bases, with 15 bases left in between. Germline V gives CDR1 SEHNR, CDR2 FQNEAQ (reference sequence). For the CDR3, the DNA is TGTGCCAGCAATAAACGGGTAATGGACACTGAAGCTTTCTTT. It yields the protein CASNKRVMDTEAFF.

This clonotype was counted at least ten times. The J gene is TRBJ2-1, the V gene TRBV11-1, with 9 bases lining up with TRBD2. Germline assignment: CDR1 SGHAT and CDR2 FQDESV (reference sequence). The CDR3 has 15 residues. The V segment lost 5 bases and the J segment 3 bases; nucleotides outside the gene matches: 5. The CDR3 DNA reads TGTGCCAGCAGCAACCCTAGCGGGGTCTACAATGAGCAGTTCTTC. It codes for CASSNPSGVYNEQFF.

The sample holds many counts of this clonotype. The CDR3: CASSEGGRKETQYF. CDR3 coding DNA: TGTGCCAGCAGTGAAGGAGGGAGGAAAGAGACCCAGTACTTC. This sequence joins TRBV2 and TRBJ2-5; D may be TRBD2 (6 bases). V lost 1 base to trimming and J lost 3 bases, with 9 bases between them. This CDR3 spans 14 amino acids. The germline CDR1 and CDR2 sequences are SNHLY and FYNNEI.

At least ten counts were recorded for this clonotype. The CDR3 region is CASSLAHRGTYEQYF. In DNA, the CDR3 is TGCGCCAGCAGCTTGGCTCATCGGGGAACGTACGAGCAGTACTTC. The rearrangement links TRBV5-1 to TRBJ2-7, with a weak D call TRBD2 (5 bases). Per germline, CDR1 SGHRS and CDR2 YFSETQ. The CDR3 is made up of 15 amino acids. The V and J ends lost 0 bases and 4 bases respectively, with 14 bases between them.

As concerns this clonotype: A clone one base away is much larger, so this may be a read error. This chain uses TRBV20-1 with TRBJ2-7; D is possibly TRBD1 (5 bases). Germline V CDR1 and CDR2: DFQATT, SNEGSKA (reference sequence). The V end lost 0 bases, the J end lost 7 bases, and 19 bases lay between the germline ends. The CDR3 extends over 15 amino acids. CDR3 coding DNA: TGCAGTGCTAGAGATCCGGTAGGGGCGGAATGGGAGCAGTACTTC. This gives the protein CSARDPVGAEWEQYF.

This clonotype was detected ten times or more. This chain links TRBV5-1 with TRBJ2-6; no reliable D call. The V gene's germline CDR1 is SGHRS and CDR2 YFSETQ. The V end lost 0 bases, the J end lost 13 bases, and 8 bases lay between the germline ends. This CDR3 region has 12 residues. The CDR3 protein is CASSLDTRVLTF. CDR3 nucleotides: TGCGCCAGCAGCTTGGATACCCGAGTCCTGACTTTC. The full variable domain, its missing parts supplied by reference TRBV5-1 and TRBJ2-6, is KAGVTQTPRYLIKTRGQQVTLSCSPISGHRSVSWYQQTPGQGLQFLFEYFSETQRNKGNFPGRFSGRQFSNSRSEMNVSTLELGDSALYLCASSLDTRVLTFGAGSRLTVL.

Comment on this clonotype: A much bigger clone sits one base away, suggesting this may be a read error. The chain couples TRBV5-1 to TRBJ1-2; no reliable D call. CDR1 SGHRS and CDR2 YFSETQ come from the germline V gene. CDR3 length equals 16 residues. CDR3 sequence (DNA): TGCGCCAGCAGCCTATCTACGGACCGAGCTAACTATAGCTACACCTTC. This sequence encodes CASSLSTDRANYSYTF.

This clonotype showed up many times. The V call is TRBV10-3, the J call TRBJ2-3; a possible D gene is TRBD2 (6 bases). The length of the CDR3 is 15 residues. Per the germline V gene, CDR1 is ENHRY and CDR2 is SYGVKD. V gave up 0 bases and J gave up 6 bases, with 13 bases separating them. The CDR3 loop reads CAISESTGVSDTQYF. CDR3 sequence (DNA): TGTGCCATCAGTGAGTCGACGGGGGTCTCGGATACGCAGTATTTT.

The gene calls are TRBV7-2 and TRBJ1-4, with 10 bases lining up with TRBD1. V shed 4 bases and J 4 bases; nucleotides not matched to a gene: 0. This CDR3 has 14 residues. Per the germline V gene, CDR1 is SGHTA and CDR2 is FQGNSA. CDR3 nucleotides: TGTGCCAGCAGCTGGGACAGGGGTAATGAAAAACTGTTTTTT. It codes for CASSWDRGNEKLFF. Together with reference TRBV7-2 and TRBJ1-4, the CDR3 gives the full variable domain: GAGVSQSPSNKVTEKGKDVELRCDPISGHTALYWYRQSLGQGLEFLIYFQGNSAPDKSGLPSDRFSAERTGGSVSTLTIQRTQQEDSAVYLCASSWDRGNEKLFFGSGTQLSVL.

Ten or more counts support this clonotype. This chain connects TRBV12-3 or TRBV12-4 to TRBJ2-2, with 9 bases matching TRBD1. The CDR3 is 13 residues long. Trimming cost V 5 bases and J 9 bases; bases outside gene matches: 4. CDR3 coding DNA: TGTGCCAGCAGTGCTACAGGGGGCTGGGAGCTGTTTTTT. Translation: CASSATGGWELFF.

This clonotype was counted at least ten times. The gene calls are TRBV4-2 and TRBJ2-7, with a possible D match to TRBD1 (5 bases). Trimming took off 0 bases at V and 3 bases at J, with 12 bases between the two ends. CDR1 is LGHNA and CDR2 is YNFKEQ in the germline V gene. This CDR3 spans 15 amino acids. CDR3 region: CASSQETASFYEQYF. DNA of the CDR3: TGTGCCAGCAGCCAAGAGACAGCCTCGTTCTACGAGCAGTACTTC.

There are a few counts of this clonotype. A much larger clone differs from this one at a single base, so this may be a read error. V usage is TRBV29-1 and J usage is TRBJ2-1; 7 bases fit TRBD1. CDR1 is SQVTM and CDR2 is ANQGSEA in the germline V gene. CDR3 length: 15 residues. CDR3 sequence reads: CSPKGAGDPYNGQFF. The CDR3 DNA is TGCAGCCCCAAGGGGGCAGGGGATCCCTACAATGGGCAGTTCTTC.